These 7 T cell receptor beta chains were all obtained from the same sample, sequenced in a study of response to subunit inactivated influenza vaccine. TCRdb used MiXCR to reprocess the RT-PCR reads, holding one entry per CDR3 protein. The table records under 950,000 distinct CDR3 sequences, about 20% of them present only once. Sequences were derived from PBMCs from blood, sampled roughly 5 days after vaccination. The receptors originated from a man aged 45-60 years who received an inactivated influenza vaccine.

J is TRBJ2-1 and V is TRBV5-1, with D tentatively TRBD2 (6 bases). This CDR3 region has 16 residues. Germline loops: CDR1 SGHRS, CDR2 YFSETQ. The V end was cut by 0 bases, the J end by 5 bases, with 15 bases between. CDR3 sequence (DNA): TGCGCCAGCAGCTTGGAACCGGGAGCACGAAACAATGAGCAGTTCTTC. Protein: CASSLEPGARNNEQFF.

The CDR3 loop reads CASERSTPLQSSGANVLTF. The CDR3 region has the DNA TGCGCCAGCGAGAGAAGTACTCCACTTCAAAGCTCTGGGGCCAACGTCCTGACTTTC. The rearrangement links TRBV4-3 to TRBJ2-6; D is ambiguous. The germline V gene has CDR1 LGHNA and CDR2 YSLEER. The length of the CDR3 is 19 residues. Between the trimmed V and J ends, which lost 8 bases and 0 bases, there was a span of 23 bases.

The gene calls are TRBV6-5 and TRBJ2-1, with D tentatively TRBD1 or TRBD2 (5 bases each). Trimming shortened V by 4 bases and J by 3 bases, and 13 bases separated the two germline ends. The germline V gene encodes CDR1 MNHEY and CDR2 SVGAGI. The CDR3 is made up of 15 amino acids. The CDR3 spells CASSSSGRHYNEQFF. In nucleotides, the CDR3 is TGTGCCAGCAGTTCCTCGGGACGGCACTACAATGAGCAGTTCTTC.

This clonotype has only a few counts. The chain links TRBV5-1 to TRBJ2-3; 11 bases fit TRBD2. The germline CDR1 and CDR2 sequences are SGHRS and YFSETQ. The CDR3 is 16 residues long. The V gene end was trimmed by 5 bases and the J gene end by 0 bases; junction bases not matched to a gene: 5. CDR3 loop: CASRDRLAGSTDTQYF. As DNA, the CDR3 is TGCGCCAGCAGGGACCGACTAGCGGGGAGCACAGATACGCAGTATTTT.

There are a few counts of this clonotype. The V gene is TRBV3-1, the J gene TRBJ2-2; TRBD1 matches at 8 bases. The germline V gene has CDR1 LGHDT and CDR2 YNNKEL (reference sequence). CDR3 length: 15 residues. J lost 8 bases, V lost 4 bases, and 9 bases had no gene match. CDR3 nucleotides: TGTGCCAGCAGCCCCTGGACAGGGATAATGGGGGAGCTGTTTTTT. Its translation: CASSPWTGIMGELFF.

This clonotype came up once. The chain combines TRBV4-1 with TRBJ2-7, with D possibly being TRBD1 (6 bases). Germline loops: CDR1 MGHRA, CDR2 YSYEKL. V lost 4 bases and J lost 0, with 13 bases in between. This CDR3 is built from 15 residues. The CDR3 nucleotides are TGCGCCAGCAGCCCGACAGGCTTTAGCTCCTACGAGCAGTACTTC. It encodes CASSPTGFSSYEQYF.

This clonotype turned up a few times. This chain connects TRBV20-1 to TRBJ2-1; weak D call: TRBD2 (6 bases). Germline lookup yields CDR1 DFQATT and CDR2 SNEGSKA (reference sequence). The V end lost 6 bases, the J end lost 0 bases, and 12 bases lay between the germline ends. CDR3 length: 14 residues. CDR3 bases: TGCAGTGCAACTAGCCCAAGCTCCTACAATGAGCAGTTCTTC. This translates into CSATSPSSYNEQFF.